Below are 17 T cell receptor beta chains sequenced from a single sample in a study of blood T cell repertoires in COVID-19. The data were produced by immunoSEQ multiplex PCR, yet TCRdb's version contains in-frame clones alone and is incomplete. The sample has some 110,000 clones; 85% to 90% are singletons. The sequenced sample consisted of peripheral blood. These receptors were obtained from a human donor in a cohort sampled during active COVID-19.

The CDR3 reads CASSFSGNTEAFF. For the CDR3, the DNA is TGTGCCAGCAGTTTCTCCGGGAACACTGAAGCTTTCTTT. This chain uses TRBV12-3 or TRBV12-4 with TRBJ1-1; D uncertain. The ends were cut back, 3 bases at V and 1 base at J, with 6 bases in the middle. CDR3 length: 13 residues.

V gene TRBV4-1 combines with J gene TRBJ2-1, with 12 bases that match TRBD2. This CDR3 is 19 amino acids long. Germline V lookup: CDR1 MGHRA, CDR2 YSYEKL. The V segment lost 1 base and the J segment 5 bases; nucleotides outside the gene matches: 12. This CDR3 reads CASSQGWETSGSVHNEQFF. The CDR3 nucleotides are TGCGCCAGCAGCCAAGGATGGGAGACTAGCGGGAGTGTGCACAATGAGCAGTTCTTC.

The chain is built from TRBV3-1 (or the pseudogene TRBV3-2) and TRBJ2-4; D uncertain. This CDR3 comprises 17 residues. Per the germline V gene, CDR1 is LGHDT and CDR2 is YNNKEL (reference sequence). The V end was cut by 6 bases, the J end by 1 base, with 19 bases between. DNA of the CDR3: TGTGCCAGCAGTCCAAGCCACTACCTCCCGGCCAAAAACATTCAGTACTTC. As protein: CASSPSHYLPAKNIQYF.

This chain connects TRBV4-3 to TRBJ2-7, with 14 bases that match TRBD2. The CDR3 loop spans 17 amino acids. V dropped 4 bases and J dropped 2; count of bases not matched to a gene: 7. From germline, CDR1 is LGHNA and CDR2 YSLEER. CDR3 coding DNA: TGCGCCAGCAGCCCTGGACCGGGACTAGCGGGAGCCTACGAGCAGTACTTC. It specifies CASSPGPGLAGAYEQYF.

This clone was seen once. The CDR3 loop reads CASSQTARGANVLTF. CDR3 DNA: TGTGCCAGCAGCCAGACAGCACGAGGGGCCAACGTCCTGACTTTC. The chain links TRBV9 to TRBJ2-6; D possibly corresponds to TRBD1 (5 bases). This CDR3 has 15 residues. The germline V and J ends were trimmed by 4 bases and 4 bases, with 12 bases remaining between them. Looked up from germline, CDR1 is SGDLS and CDR2 is YYNGEE.

The V call is TRBV11-3, the J call TRBJ1-1, with 7 bases fitting TRBD1. Germline values: CDR1 SGHNT, CDR2 YENEEA. The V gene end was trimmed by 5 bases and the J gene end by 1 base; junction bases not matched to a gene: 1. The CDR3 totals 13 residues. The CDR3 is CASSRQGNTEAFF. In nucleotides, the CDR3 is TGTGCCAGCAGCCGACAGGGGAACACTGAAGCTTTCTTT.

This chain uses TRBV11-1 with TRBJ2-7; 8 bases are shared with TRBD2. Germline V gene sequence: CDR1 SGHAT, CDR2 FQDESV (reference sequence). V lost 1 base, J lost 4 bases, and 6 bases stayed unmatched. CDR3 length: 15 amino acids. The CDR3 sequence is CASSLGRASGYEQYF. The CDR3 coding sequence is TGTGCCAGCAGCTTAGGGCGCGCTAGCGGGTACGAGCAGTACTTC.

CDR3 sequence (DNA): TGTGCAAGTCGCCCCCCACTGGGCCGAGTTGAGCAGTTCTTC. Translated, it gives CASRPPLGRVEQFF. V gene TRBV12-2 combines with J gene TRBJ2-1; TRBD1, the D gene given by the table, was not confirmed from the DNA. TRBV12-2 is noted as a pseudogene. The CDR3 extends over 14 amino acids.

This clone was picked up one time. The J gene is TRBJ2-3, the V gene TRBV30; 7 bases line up with TRBD2. Germline V lookup: CDR1 GTSNPN, CDR2 SVGIG (reference sequence). The CDR3 extends over 14 amino acids. After removal of 3 bases from V and 7 bases from J, the junction contained 10 bases not matched to a gene. The CDR3: CAWSIAGVTYTQYF. CDR3 DNA: TGTGCCTGGAGCATCGCGGGGGTGACGTATACGCAGTATTTT.

J is TRBJ2-3 and V is TRBV2; TRBD2 is a possible D gene (6 bases). V lost 8 bases and J lost 0, with 9 bases in between. The CDR3 runs 13 residues. Per the germline V gene, CDR1 is SNHLY and CDR2 is FYNNEI. CDR3 DNA sequence: TGTGCCAGCTCGGGACTTAGCACAGATACGCAGTATTTT. It yields the protein CASSGLSTDTQYF.

V usage is TRBV11-1 and J usage is TRBJ2-2; TRBD1 is a possible D gene (6 bases). Trimming took off 2 bases at V and 3 bases at J, with 10 bases between the two ends. Germline CDR1 and CDR2: SGHAT and FQDESV (reference sequence). The CDR3 is 15 residues long. This CDR3 reads CASSLRGGDTGELFF. The CDR3 coding sequence is TGTGCCAGCAGCTTACGAGGGGGAGACACCGGGGAGCTGTTTTTT.

This clone was counted a single time. The chain is built from TRBV7-3 and TRBJ2-7; 8 positions agree with TRBD1. The V segment lost 4 bases and the J segment 2 bases; nucleotides outside the gene matches: 7. The length of the CDR3 is 15 residues. Germline values: CDR1 SGHTA, CDR2 FQGTGA. CDR3 amino acids: CASSSGQGATYEQYF. The CDR3 region has the DNA TGTGCCAGCAGCTCCGGACAGGGTGCGACCTACGAGCAGTACTTC.

The rearrangement uses TRBV7-9 and TRBJ2-7; 7 bases align to TRBD1. The germline V gene encodes CDR1 SEHNR and CDR2 FQNEAQ (reference sequence). The V and J ends lost 1 base and 2 bases, in that order; junction bases with no gene match: 2. The CDR3 sequence is 14 residues long. CDR3 residues: CASSLGDRPYEQYF. In nucleotides, the CDR3 is TGTGCCAGCAGCTTAGGGGACAGACCCTACGAGCAGTACTTC.

J is TRBJ2-4 and V is TRBV7-8, with 7 bases matching TRBD2. Trimming removed 1 base from V and 8 bases from J; junction bases left unmatched: 11. CDR3 length equals 16 residues. Germline V CDR1 and CDR2: SGHVS, FQNEAQ. The CDR3: CASSLGYRTREDIQYF. Written as DNA, the CDR3 is TGTGCCAGCAGCTTAGGCTACAGGACTAGGGAGGACATTCAGTACTTC.

The gene calls are TRBV7-9 and TRBJ1-2; the match to TRBD1 covers 7 bases. The V and J ends lost 4 bases and 7 bases, in that order; junction bases with no gene match: 3. There are 12 residues in the CDR3. CDR1 SEHNR and CDR2 FQNEAQ come from the germline V gene (reference sequence). This CDR3 is CASSSDRVGYTF. The CDR3 DNA sequence: TGTGCCAGCAGCTCCGACAGGGTTGGCTACACCTTC.

The rearrangement uses TRBV6-6 and TRBJ1-1; D unresolved. Trimming took 4 bases from V and 7 from J, leaving 16 bases between them. This CDR3 spans 14 amino acids. The germline CDR1 and CDR2 sequences are MNHNY and SVGAGI (reference sequence). The CDR3 DNA is TGTGCCAGCAGTTTAGGGATGCGAGAGGGTGAAGCTTTCTTT. Protein sequence: CASSLGMREGEAFF.

This chain joins TRBV7-9 and TRBJ1-4; D possibly corresponds to TRBD1 (5 bases). V was shortened by 5 bases and J by 3 bases, with 16 bases between the two germline ends. The CDR3 consists of 16 residues. Per germline, CDR1 SEHNR and CDR2 FQNEAQ (reference sequence). The DNA for the CDR3 is TGTGCCAGCAGCCCCGGGGGTCTGGTGTCTAATGAAAAACTGTTTTTT. Encoded protein: CASSPGGLVSNEKLFF.